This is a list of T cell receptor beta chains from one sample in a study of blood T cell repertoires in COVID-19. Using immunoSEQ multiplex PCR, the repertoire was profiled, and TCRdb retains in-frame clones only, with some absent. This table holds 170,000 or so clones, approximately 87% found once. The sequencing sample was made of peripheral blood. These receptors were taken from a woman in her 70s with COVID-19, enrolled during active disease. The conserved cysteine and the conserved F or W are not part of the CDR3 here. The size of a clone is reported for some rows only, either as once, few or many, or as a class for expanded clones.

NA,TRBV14,ASSQVRGSPLH
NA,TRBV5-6,ASTIFGSNNSPLH
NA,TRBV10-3,AIRGGQGLNTEAF
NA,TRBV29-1,SVDSSGSDEQF
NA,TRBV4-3,ASSQDMGTSGRTDTQY
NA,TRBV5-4,ASTWTSGSATDTQY
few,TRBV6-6,ASSPGQGRGEQPQH
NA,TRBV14,ASSQRGLSYNEQF
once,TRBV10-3,AISQSTSSYNSPLH
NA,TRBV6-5,AVELVSYNEQF
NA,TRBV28,ASRPFETEAF
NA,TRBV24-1,ATSDTGTGALYEQY
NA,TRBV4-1,ASSLGRVGYEQY
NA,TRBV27,ASSLKTGGAASRTEAF